This T cell receptor beta chain was profiled in a study of T cell responses to AZD1222 COVID-19 vaccine. General study points: Among the donors, most were white British and more were female, and clonal diversity was possibly underestimated. Only a handful of AZD1222 recipients, more than five in all, had baseline seropositivity. Across spike, vaccine-associated CD4 TCRs were found, dominant at 160-218 and 743-854. Repertoire sampling happened only post peak T cell response.

The protocol was immunoSEQ multiplex PCR, while the TCRdb copy is restricted to in-frame clones and leaves out a portion. This table holds 90,000 to 140,000 clones, 82% found once. In regard to this clone: What it binds is not known.

This clonotype originated in an adult in good health. The sample was peripheral blood, taken on day 0 of AZD1222 vaccination.

CDR3 sequence: CASSPQGTGGWYEQFF. Written as DNA, the CDR3 is TGTGCCAGCAGTCCACAAGGGACAGGGGGTTGGTATGAGCAGTTCTTC. V is TRBV7-2 and J is TRBJ2-1, with 11 nucleotides matching TRBD1. The V gene's germline CDR1 is SGHTA and CDR2 FQGNSA. V lost 6 bases, J lost 8 bases, and 12 bases stayed unmatched. The CDR3 is 16 amino acids.